The 24 T cell receptor beta chains below all came from one sample that was sequenced in a study of T cell responses to AZD1222 COVID-19 vaccine. Assay: immunoSEQ multiplex PCR; the TCRdb copy retains only in-frame clones and omits some. The data hold 100,000 or so clones, with 70% to 90% observed a single time. The material was peripheral blood, obtained on day 0 of AZD1222 vaccination. The receptor set was obtained from an adult in good health.

The chain employs TRBV19 and TRBJ1-2, with 10 bases aligning to TRBD1. The CDR3 is 16 residues long. The V segment lost 6 bases and the J segment 2 bases; nucleotides outside the gene matches: 9. The germline CDR1 and CDR2 sequences are LNHDA and SQIVND (reference sequence). The CDR3 reads CASSRAAGQGNYGYTF. The DNA for the CDR3 is TGTGCCAGTAGCCGTGCAGCGGGACAGGGGAACTATGGCTACACCTTC.

V and J are TRBV23-1 and TRBJ2-5; the D gene is possibly TRBD2 (6 bases). TRBV23-1 is assigned to the ORF class and has an uncertain function. V lost 1 base to trimming and J lost 5 bases, with 17 bases between them. CDR3 length equals 16 residues. This chain's CDR3 is CASSQCPPREHETQYF. The DNA of the CDR3 is TGCGCCAGCAGTCAATGCCCCCCCCGGGAGCACGAGACCCAGTACTTC.

The rearrangement joins TRBV11-2 to TRBJ1-5, with 7 bases that match TRBD1. The V gene's germline CDR1 is SGHAT and CDR2 FQNNGV. The junction had 10 bases not matched to a gene; V was cut back by 4 bases and J by 7 bases. CDR3 length equals 15 residues. The chain's CDR3 is CASSSTGRVNQPQHF. The CDR3 region has the DNA TGTGCCAGCAGCTCGACAGGGCGTGTGAACCAGCCCCAGCATTTT.

This CDR3 is CASSAGTLGGNQPQHF. The CDR3 nucleotides read TGTGCCAGTAGTGCTGGGACCTTAGGTGGCAATCAGCCCCAGCATTTT. The chain uses TRBV19 and TRBJ1-5, with a weak D call TRBD1 (5 bases). The ends were cut back, 5 bases at V and 2 bases at J, with 16 bases in the middle. The CDR3 length is 16 residues. CDR1 and CDR2 (germline): LNHDA, SQIVND (reference sequence).

The gene calls are TRBV7-9 and TRBJ2-6, with TRBD1 identical over 11 bases. After removal of 8 bases from V and 3 bases from J, the junction contained 9 bases not matched to a gene. Germline CDR1 and CDR2: SEHNR and FQNEAQ (reference sequence). This CDR3 region has 17 residues. The CDR3 region has the DNA TGTGCCAGCGGTCCTGGACAGGGGGCCGGTGGGGCCAACGTCCTGACTTTC. Protein product: CASGPGQGAGGANVLTF.

V is TRBV7-6 and J is TRBJ1-3; D is possibly TRBD1 (6 bases). The V end was cut by 0 bases, the J end by 0 bases, with 15 bases between. The CDR3 has 18 amino acids. CDR1 and CDR2 (germline): SGHVS, FNYEAQ. The CDR3 region has the DNA TGTGCCAGCAGCTTAGCCGGGGGCGGATTTAGCTCTGGAAACACCATATATTTT. Protein product: CASSLAGGGFSSGNTIYF.

V and J are TRBV6-2 or TRBV6-3 and TRBJ2-7, with D perhaps TRBD2 (5 bases). The V and J ends lost 4 bases and 2 bases respectively, with 15 bases between them. CDR3 length equals 15 residues. The germline CDR1 and CDR2 sequences are MNHEY and SVGEGT. DNA of the CDR3: TGTGCCAGCAGTTCATTATCAGAGCGGACCTACGAGCAGTACTTC. Translating it yields CASSSLSERTYEQYF.

The V gene is TRBV4-1, the J gene TRBJ2-1; D gene ambiguous. Germline values: CDR1 MGHRA, CDR2 YSYEKL. This CDR3 has 17 residues. V was cut by 0 bases and J by 0 bases, with 12 bases left in between. The CDR3 nucleotides are TGCGCCAGCAGCCAAGAAATCGGGCGGAGCTCCTACAATGAGCAGTTCTTC. It specifies CASSQEIGRSSYNEQFF.

The chain has TRBV10-3 and TRBJ1-5; D call uncertain. This CDR3 contains 15 residues. Germline CDR1 and CDR2: ENHRY and SYGVKD. Trimming left V 2 bases short and J 0 bases short, with 8 bases between. CDR3 amino acids: CAISESGVSNQPQHF. The CDR3 DNA follows: TGTGCCATCAGTGAGAGTGGGGTTAGCAATCAGCCCCAGCATTTT.

The V call is TRBV5-6, the J call TRBJ2-2, with TRBD2 as a possible D gene (6 bases). Trimming removed 0 bases at V and 1 base at J, with 10 bases between. The CDR3 loop spans 16 amino acids. The germline V gene has CDR1 SGHDT and CDR2 YYEEEE. CDR3 loop: CASSLEVRGNTGELFF. CDR3 bases: TGTGCCAGCAGCTTGGAAGTGCGGGGGAACACCGGGGAGCTGTTTTTT.

The CDR3 nucleotides read TGTGCCAGCAGCTTCCTGGGGGGGCAGACACCCCTCCACTTT. Translation gives CASSFLGGQTPLHF. The rearrangement uses TRBV5-5 and TRBJ1-6; a weak D match, TRBD1 (6 bases). This CDR3 spans 14 amino acids. Trimming shortened V by 2 bases and J by 11 bases, and 14 bases separated the two germline ends. CDR1 and CDR2 (germline): SGHKS, YYEKEE (reference sequence).

This sequence joins TRBV9 and TRBJ2-3; D gene ambiguous. Trimming left V 1 base short and J 5 bases short, with 11 bases between. The CDR3 runs to 14 residues. From germline, CDR1 is SGDLS and CDR2 YYNGEE. The chain's CDR3 is CASSVRLTGDTQYF. CDR3 nucleotides: TGTGCCAGCAGCGTAAGGTTAACCGGAGATACGCAGTATTTT. Complete variable domain (other parts from reference TRBV9 and TRBJ2-3): DSGVTQTPKHLITATGQRVTLRCSPRSGDLSVYWYQQSLDQGLQFLIQYYNGEERAKGNILERFSAQQFPDLHSELNLSSLELGDSALYFCASSVRLTGDTQYFGPGTRLTVL.

The genes are TRBV27 and TRBJ2-2; 7 bases map to TRBD1. The CDR3 contains 15 residues. Germline CDR1 is MNHEY and CDR2 is SMNVEV (reference sequence). J gave up 6 bases and V 1 base, and 5 bases lay outside the gene matches. CDR3 sequence: CASSLYRGWAGELFF. CDR3 sequence (DNA): TGTGCCAGCAGTTTATACAGGGGATGGGCCGGGGAGCTGTTTTTT.

The chain carries TRBV6-5 and TRBJ2-2, with no clear D. This CDR3 comprises 12 residues. V was pared by 5 bases and J by 5 bases, with 6 bases between. CDR1 is MNHEY and CDR2 is SVGAGI in the germline V gene. CDR3 protein: CASSIRTGELFF. The CDR3 coding sequence is TGTGCCAGCAGTATAAGGACCGGGGAGCTGTTTTTT.

The CDR3 here is CASSLELVRVSYNEQFF. DNA of the CDR3: TGTGCCAGCAGCTTAGAGTTGGTACGGGTCTCCTACAATGAGCAGTTCTTC. The V call is TRBV11-2, the J call TRBJ2-1; D uncertain. Trimming cost V 0 bases and J 0 bases, with 12 bases left between them. From germline, CDR1 is SGHAT and CDR2 FQNNGV. The CDR3 covers 17 residues.

V usage is TRBV12-3 or TRBV12-4 and J usage is TRBJ2-5, with D maybe TRBD2 (6 bases). V was clipped by 6 bases and J by 5 bases, with 13 bases between them. CDR3 size: 13 residues. The CDR3 reads CASRLGGGETQYF. For the CDR3, the DNA is TGTGCCAGCAGGTTGGGAGGAGGTGAGACCCAGTACTTC.

The CDR3 DNA is TGTGCCTGGAGTGTAGAGGGGAACACTGAAGCTTTCTTT. This translates into CAWSVEGNTEAFF. The chain recombines TRBV30 with TRBJ1-1; D unclear. Germline-derived CDR1 and CDR2 are GTSNPN and SVGIG (reference sequence). The V and J ends lost 0 bases and 1 base respectively, with 6 bases between them. This CDR3 is 13 amino acids long. Full variable domain (rest looked up from reference TRBV30 and TRBJ1-1): SQTIHQWPATLVQPVGSPLSLECTVEGTSNPNLYWYRQAAGRGLQLLFYSVGIGQISSEVPQNLSASRPQDRQFILSSKKLLLSDSGFYLCAWSVEGNTEAFFGQGTRLTVV.

V gene TRBV24-1 combines with J gene TRBJ2-7; weak D call: TRBD2 (5 bases). Germline V gene data show CDR1 as KGHDR and CDR2 as SFDVKD. This CDR3 has 13 amino acids. Trimming cost V 4 bases and J 5 bases, with 11 bases left between them. The CDR3 region has the DNA TGTGCCACCAGTGACCCTACTAGAAACGAGCAGTACTTC. This translates into CATSDPTRNEQYF.

This sequence joins TRBV5-4 and TRBJ2-3; no reliable D call. V dropped 2 bases and J dropped 0 bases, with 10 bases sitting between them. Germline lookup yields CDR1 SGHNT and CDR2 YYREEE (reference sequence). The CDR3 is 15 amino acids. CDR3 residues: CASSLSSASTDTQYF. The CDR3 DNA sequence: TGTGCCAGCAGCTTAAGTTCAGCTAGCACAGATACGCAGTATTTT.

CDR3 sequence (DNA): TGTGCCAGCAGTGACTCGAGGGCTAGCGGGAGAGGGGAGCAGTTCTTC. Amino acid sequence: CASSDSRASGRGEQFF. The V and J genes are TRBV6-4 and TRBJ2-1, with 10 bases matching TRBD2. The CDR3 is 16 amino acids. Germline V gives CDR1 MRHNA, CDR2 SNTAGT. Trimming at V came to 0 bases and at J to 10 bases, leaving 9 bases not matched to a gene.

The V and J genes are TRBV4-3 and TRBJ1-2; 7 bases line up with TRBD1. The V segment lost 3 bases and the J segment 10 bases; nucleotides outside the gene matches: 11. This CDR3 contains 14 residues. The V gene's germline CDR1 is LGHNA and CDR2 YSLEER. The CDR3 loop is CASSHFRGQNNYTF. The CDR3 region has the DNA TGCGCCAGCAGCCATTTTAGGGGACAGAATAACTACACCTTC.

The chain has TRBV5-8 and TRBJ1-2, with TRBD1 as a possible D gene (6 bases). Deletions cut 5 bases from V and 3 bases from J, with 11 bases between. The CDR3 spans 13 residues. CDR1 SGHTS and CDR2 YDEGEE come from the germline V gene. CDR3 loop: CASRQGEDYGYTF. The CDR3 region has the DNA TGTGCCAGCAGACAGGGCGAAGACTATGGCTACACCTTC.

This clone was detected a few times. The chain employs TRBV3-1 (or the pseudogene TRBV3-2) and TRBJ2-3; no clear D gene. The CDR3 runs to 12 residues. Trimming left V 1 base short and J 7 bases short, with 6 bases between. The germline gives CDR1 LGHDT, CDR2 YNNKEL (reference sequence). The CDR3 is CASSQASYTQYF. CDR3 bases: TGTGCCAGCAGCCAAGCGTCATATACGCAGTATTTT.

The chain has TRBV18 and TRBJ1-2, with TRBD1 matching over 7 bases. The CDR3 is 14 amino acids. Trimming took 5 bases from V and 6 from J; bases not matched to a gene: 9. CDR1 KGHSH and CDR2 LQKENI come from the germline V gene. In nucleotides, the CDR3 is TGTGCCAGCTCAACCTCACAGGGGATTAATGGCTACACCTTC. This translates into CASSTSQGINGYTF.